The present entry profiles one TCR beta chain with its context. Antigen unknown. Germline V CDR1 and CDR2: SGHVS, FQNEAQ. The CDR3 is made up of 17 amino acids. V lost 5 bases and J lost 0, with 18 bases in between. The PCR made use of 60 Vbeta and 13 Jbeta primers. Profiling relied on immunoSEQ multiplex PCR, and the TCRdb table lists in-frame clones only, not all of them. This table has more than 85,000 clones, 69% appearing once. These data belong to a study of cytomegalovirus exposure and HLA in healthy donors. General study findings and limits: By HLA locus, TCR association rates varied in a later analysis, with DRB1 showing the most and HLA-C the fewest. With high specificity and sensitivity, the classifier reportedly diagnosed cytomegalovirus status.

This clonotype originated in a woman in her seventies in good health and CMV-seropositive. V gene TRBV7-8 combines with J gene TRBJ2-3; maybe TRBD2 (7 bases). Sequences were obtained from PBMCs. Here the CDR3 DNA reads TGTGCCAGCAGCGAAACTTGGGGGGGGCCTAGCACAGATACGCAGTATTTT. Amino acid sequence: CASSETWGGPSTDTQYF.